The present T cell receptor beta chain was sequenced within a study of CD4 T cells in relation to SARS-CoV-2 and coronaviruses. About the research overall: After roughly ten days of antigen culture, PBMC TCR beta CDR3s were sequenced. Study-wide results and limits: Crossreactivity was assessed only for spike protein, not other viral proteins. Compared with monoreactive clones, crossreactive clones showed significantly weaker SARS-CoV-2 expansion.

Produced via immunoSEQ multiplex PCR; TCRdb's table is partial and in-frame only. The data contain some 21,000 clones, 74% of them singletons. Before the COVID-19 pandemic, during about 2011-2019, CD4+ T cells were taken from unexposed donors. After roughly 9 days of culture, CD4+ T cells were isolated. The count of this clone is one. Its antigen is currently unknown. CDR1 and CDR2 (germline): SGHRS, YFSETQ. The CDR3 is 14 amino acids. Trimming shortened V by 2 bases and J by 6 bases, and 15 bases separated the two germline ends. J is TRBJ2-7 and V is TRBV5-1; D may correspond to TRBD1 or TRBD2 (5 bases each). The specimen was CD4+ T cells from PBMCs, cultured in vitro. This clonotype originated in a human donor in good health. Here the CDR3 reads CASSLGTQQFEQYF. CDR3 DNA sequence: TGCGCCAGCAGCTTAGGGACGCAGCAATTCGAGCAGTACTTC.